Presented here are 28 T cell receptor beta chains from one specimen sequenced in a study of blood T cells in healthy people across ages. PCR was performed a second time for roughly 7 to 11 cycles using a sample-barcoded 5' primer and a J-beta primer mix. TCRdb itself ran the 5' RACE reads through MiXCR, one entry per CDR3 protein. The data contain 800,000 or so distinct CDR3 sequences, about 46% of them singletons. Sequencing was performed on blood. The origin of the receptors is an elderly man in good health.

In this sample, this clonotype turned up many times. CDR3 residues: CASSLAGGQYNEQFF. CDR3 bases: TGTGCCAGCAGCTTAGCAGGAGGGCAGTACAATGAGCAGTTCTTC. The V and J genes are TRBV7-2 and TRBJ2-1; possible D gene TRBD2, 6 bases. V lost 0 bases to trimming and J lost 4 bases, with 10 bases between them. The CDR3 spans 15 residues. Germline CDR1 is SGHTA and CDR2 is FQGNSA.

This clonotype occurred a few times. The chain carries TRBV5-1 and TRBJ2-2, with 8 positions matching TRBD2. V shed 4 bases, J shed 0 bases, and the junction held 5 bases outside the gene matches. The V gene's germline CDR1 is SGHRS and CDR2 YFSETQ. This CDR3 is 16 amino acids long. The CDR3 spells CASSPGLAANTGELFF. CDR3 sequence (DNA): TGCGCCAGCAGCCCCGGACTAGCAGCGAACACCGGGGAGCTGTTTTTT.

The V call is TRBV7-2, the J call TRBJ2-5; D is unclear. This CDR3 is built from 14 residues. Germline CDR1 SGHTA, CDR2 FQGNSA. V was cut by 5 bases and J by 2 bases, with 12 bases left in between. Written as DNA, the CDR3 is TGTGCCAGCAGCGTAGTTGCCCAGCAAGAGACCCAGTACTTC. It is translated as CASSVVAQQETQYF.

This chain connects TRBV28 to TRBJ1-1; weak D call: TRBD1 (6 bases). Germline V gene lookup returns CDR1 MDHEN and CDR2 SYDVKM. V lost 4 bases and J lost 0, with 12 bases in between. The CDR3 is 15 amino acids. The CDR3 DNA follows: TGTGCCAGCAGTTCCCCGACAGGCGTGAACACTGAAGCTTTCTTT. This translates into CASSSPTGVNTEAFF. The full variable domain, its missing parts supplied by reference TRBV28 and TRBJ1-1, is DVKVTQSSRYLVKRTGEKVFLECVQDMDHENMFWYRQDPGLGLRLIYFSYDVKMKEKGDIPEGYSVSREKKERFSLILESASTNQTSMYLCASSSPTGVNTEAFFGQGTRLTVV.

The J gene is TRBJ2-1, the V gene TRBV4-3, with D perhaps matching TRBD2 (6 bases). The V end lost 4 bases, the J end lost 12 bases, and 19 bases lay between the germline ends. This CDR3 region has 14 residues. In germline, CDR1 is LGHNA, CDR2 YSLEER. Written as DNA, the CDR3 is TGCGCCAGCAGCCTAGACCGGAGGGTTGCGGGGCAGTTCTTC. Its protein product is CASSLDRRVAGQFF.

This clonotype was counted between two and nine times. The chain joins TRBV6-2 or TRBV6-3 to TRBJ2-6; no definite D call. Germline assignment: CDR1 MNHEY and CDR2 SVGEGT. CDR3 length: 20 amino acids. The V end was cut by 4 bases, the J end by 1 base, with 23 bases between. The DNA for the CDR3 is TGTGCCAGCAGTTCCCCCATCCACGGAGAGGAGCAATCTGGGGCCAACGTCCTGACTTTC. Translating gives CASSSPIHGEEQSGANVLTF.

The J gene is TRBJ2-1, the V gene TRBV29-1; D may be TRBD1 (6 bases). The CDR3 has 13 residues. V lost 4 bases and J lost 7, with 14 bases in between. Germline V CDR1 and CDR2: SQVTM, ANQGSEA. This chain's CDR3 is CSVVRTQGNEQFF. As DNA, the CDR3 is TGCAGCGTTGTTCGGACCCAGGGGAATGAGCAGTTCTTC.

The chain carries TRBV20-1 and TRBJ2-1; 10 bases are a match to TRBD2. V lost 6 bases and J lost 9; bases outside the gene matches: 11. The CDR3 has 14 residues. Germline V gene sequence: CDR1 DFQATT, CDR2 SNEGSKA (reference sequence). The chain's CDR3 is CSAPTSGVGGEQFF. DNA for the CDR3: TGCAGTGCCCCTACTAGCGGGGTGGGCGGTGAGCAGTTCTTC.

The chain carries TRBV29-1 and TRBJ2-4; no definite D call. The germline V gene has CDR1 SQVTM and CDR2 ANQGSEA. The V gene lost 3 bases and the J gene lost 0 bases, with 15 bases spanning the gap. CDR3 length: 16 residues. CDR3 region: CSVEETLDLAKNIQYF. The CDR3 bases are TGCAGCGTTGAGGAGACTTTGGACCTAGCCAAAAACATTCAGTACTTC.

This clonotype has only a few counts. The V call is TRBV7-2, the J call TRBJ2-7; 8 bases match TRBD2. CDR3 length: 15 residues. V was pared by 1 base and J by 7 bases, with 9 bases of the junction left unmatched. Germline-derived CDR1 and CDR2 are SGHTA and FQGNSA. In nucleotides, the CDR3 is TGTGCCAGCAGCTTAGTGAGCGGGAGAGTTGTTGAGCAGTACTTC. Its protein is CASSLVSGRVVEQYF.

This clonotype appeared once. The chain combines TRBV13 with TRBJ2-4; weak D call: TRBD1 (8 bases). The J call may be incorrect, as the DNA end agrees better with TRBJ2-7. The germline V gene encodes CDR1 PRHDT and CDR2 FYEKMQ (reference sequence). The CDR3 length is 16 residues. Here the CDR3 reads CASSLGRTGTTYEQYF. The CDR3 region has the DNA TGTGCCAGCAGCTTAGGCAGGACAGGGACTACCTACGAGCAGTACTTC.

The genes are TRBV12-3 or TRBV12-4 and TRBJ1-1; unclear D gene. V lost 2 bases, J lost 1 base, and 8 bases lay in between. The CDR3 covers 14 residues. CDR3 in amino acids: CASSLRAKNTEAFF. The CDR3, as DNA: TGTGCCAGCAGTTTAAGGGCCAAGAACACTGAAGCTTTCTTT.

J is TRBJ2-3 and V is TRBV28; 12 bases map to TRBD2. V dropped 6 bases and J dropped 5; count of bases not matched to a gene: 15. Germline CDR1 and CDR2: MDHEN and SYDVKM. The CDR3 loop spans 18 amino acids. CDR3 nucleotides: TGTGCCAGCAGCCCGACCGGGACTAGCGGGCACGGGATAGATACGCAGTATTTT. Translating it yields CASSPTGTSGHGIDTQYF. The full variable domain, completed using reference TRBV28 and TRBJ2-3, is DVKVTQSSRYLVKRTGEKVFLECVQDMDHENMFWYRQDPGLGLRLIYFSYDVKMKEKGDIPEGYSVSREKKERFSLILESASTNQTSMYLCASSPTGTSGHGIDTQYFGPGTRLTVL.

The chain joins TRBV11-2 to TRBJ1-5; D unresolved. Per the germline V gene, CDR1 is SGHAT and CDR2 is FQNNGV. Trimming stripped 1 base from V and 2 bases from J, with 9 bases between. This CDR3 contains 15 residues. The DNA for the CDR3 is TGTGCCAGCAGCTTAGCCGGGTTTGGCAATCAGCCCCAGCATTTT. Translated: CASSLAGFGNQPQHF.

The genes are TRBV20-1 and TRBJ2-3, with 10 nucleotides matching TRBD1. The V gene's germline CDR1 is DFQATT and CDR2 SNEGSKA (reference sequence). The CDR3 is 16 residues long. The junction had 15 bases not matched to a gene; V was cut back by 5 bases and J by 7 bases. DNA for the CDR3: TGCAGTGCTGGGCCCTCTCGGACAGGGGGAACAAATACGCAGTATTTT. Protein product: CSAGPSRTGGTNTQYF.

This clonotype was counted many times. The chain combines TRBV15 with TRBJ1-2; D uncertain. The CDR3 extends over 15 amino acids. Germline assignment: CDR1 LNHNV and CDR2 YYDKDF (reference sequence). V was clipped by 8 bases and J by 6 bases, with 22 bases between them. The CDR3 DNA follows: TGTGCCACCGGCCGTGATGAGGGAATCGCCAATGGCTACACCTTC. This encodes CATGRDEGIANGYTF.

Points on this clonotype: This sequence may be a read error, since a much larger clone differs from it by one base. V gene TRBV9 combines with J gene TRBJ2-3; a possible D gene is TRBD1 (5 bases). Germline V CDR1 and CDR2: SGDLS, YYNGEE. The CDR3 runs 15 residues. V was clipped by 3 bases and J by 3 bases, with 14 bases between them. The chain's CDR3 is CASSGKAGPTDTQYF. CDR3 bases: TGTGCCAGCAGCGGGAAGGCAGGGCCTACAGATACGCAGTATTTT.

The gene calls are TRBV4-3 and TRBJ2-1; 11 positions match TRBD2. V shed 0 bases, J shed 5 bases, and the junction held 3 bases outside the gene matches. Germline V gene sequence: CDR1 LGHNA, CDR2 YSLEER. This CDR3 region has 16 residues. The CDR3 spells CASSQDSGGAHNEQFF. For the CDR3, the DNA is TGCGCCAGCAGCCAAGATAGCGGGGGGGCCCACAATGAGCAGTTCTTC.

Only a few counts were recorded for this clonotype. The V gene is TRBV7-9, the J gene TRBJ2-5; tentative D call: TRBD1 (6 bases). There are 14 residues in the CDR3. V was trimmed by 2 bases and J by 7 bases, leaving 14 bases between them. Germline-derived CDR1 and CDR2 are SEHNR and FQNEAQ (reference sequence). The CDR3 reads CASSLYPAGATQYF. CDR3 sequence (DNA): TGTGCCAGCAGCTTATACCCGGCAGGGGCGACCCAGTACTTC.

This clonotype was recorded a few times. V gene TRBV24-1 combines with J gene TRBJ2-3; 13 bases fit TRBD2. Germline V gene data show CDR1 as KGHDR and CDR2 as SFDVKD. V lost 0 bases and J lost 3; bases outside the gene matches: 2. There are 17 residues in the CDR3. The CDR3 region is CATSDLRTSGRTDTQYF. CDR3 DNA sequence: TGTGCCACCAGTGATTTGAGGACTAGCGGGAGAACAGATACGCAGTATTTT.

This chain connects TRBV25-1 to TRBJ2-1; unclear D gene. Trimming cost V 3 bases and J 7 bases, with 7 bases left between them. CDR3 length: 12 residues. Germline assignment: CDR1 MGHDK and CDR2 SYGVNS. The CDR3 region is CASSDLGNEQFF. In DNA, the CDR3 is TGTGCCAGCAGTGACTTGGGTAATGAGCAGTTCTTC.

The rearrangement joins TRBV5-5 to TRBJ2-7, with TRBD2 identical over 7 bases. Germline V gene lookup returns CDR1 SGHKS and CDR2 YYEKEE (reference sequence). The CDR3 has 13 residues. V lost 2 bases and J lost 4; bases outside the gene matches: 3. CDR3 nucleotide sequence: TGTGCCAGCAGCTTACTAGCGAGGTACGAGCAGTACTTC. Amino acids: CASSLLARYEQYF.

This clonotype turned up a few times. The chain couples TRBV12-3 or TRBV12-4 to TRBJ2-5; 12 nucleotides align to TRBD2. The CDR3 contains 14 residues. Trimming removed 6 bases from V and 11 bases from J; junction bases left unmatched: 10. DNA for the CDR3: TGTGCCAGCAGCCTCGGGACTAGCGGGTTCGCGCAGTACTTC. Protein sequence: CASSLGTSGFAQYF.

This clonotype was detected only a few times. This chain links TRBV7-3 with TRBJ2-1; a weak D match, TRBD2 (5 bases). The V gene's germline CDR1 is SGHTA and CDR2 FQGTGA. V gave up 5 bases and J gave up 7 bases, with 12 bases separating them. This CDR3 has 13 amino acids. CDR3 sequence (DNA): TGTGCCAGCAGCAGAGCGGCGGAAAATGAGCAGTTCTTC. Protein: CASSRAAENEQFF.

The V call is TRBV10-2, the J call TRBJ2-5; possibly TRBD1 for D (6 bases). The length of the CDR3 is 13 residues. V dropped 8 bases and J dropped 2 bases, with 12 bases sitting between them. The germline CDR1 and CDR2 sequences are WSHSY and SAAADI. This chain's CDR3 is CASAEGGQETQYF. CDR3 DNA: TGCGCCAGCGCGGAAGGGGGTCAAGAGACCCAGTACTTC.

This clonotype was counted between two and nine times. The chain carries TRBV10-3 and TRBJ1-2; 7 positions match TRBD1. The CDR3 has 13 amino acids. V lost 4 bases, J lost 6 bases, and 5 bases stayed unmatched. Germline V gene sequence: CDR1 ENHRY, CDR2 SYGVKD. In DNA, the CDR3 is TGTGCCATCAGTGCGACAGGGTCTGATGGCTACACCTTC. It specifies CAISATGSDGYTF.

The rearrangement uses TRBV2 and TRBJ2-7, with D possibly TRBD2 on 6 matching bases. Looked up from germline, CDR1 is SNHLY and CDR2 is FYNNEI. This CDR3 has 12 residues. Trimming took 10 bases from V and 0 from J, leaving 10 bases between them. CDR3 residues: CAISGFSYEQYF. The CDR3 DNA is TGTGCCATTAGCGGATTCTCCTACGAGCAGTACTTC.

This sequence joins TRBV29-1 and TRBJ1-4; D is uncertain. The ends were cut back, 5 bases at V and 8 bases at J, with 6 bases in the middle. The length of the CDR3 is 10 residues. Germline CDR1 SQVTM, CDR2 ANQGSEA. The CDR3 reads CSVMKEKLFF. In DNA, the CDR3 is TGCAGCGTTATGAAAGAAAAACTGTTTTTT.